This TCR beta chain was identified during a study of T-cell reconstitution after alpha-beta-depleted transplantation in children. Unique molecular identifiers were used to barcode this TCRbeta library. TCRdb re-called the PCR reads through MiXCR, storing one row per CDR3 protein. Here the sample spans approximately 340,000 distinct CDR3 sequences, 9% to 12% being singletons. This clonotype appeared a few times. The source is a human donor who donated a stem cell graft to a child with acute lymphoblastic leukemia. Specimen: PBMCs from the stem cell graft donor, collected from the stem cell graft.

The CDR3 region has the DNA TGCAGTGCCCAGAGGGGTTCTAACACCGGGGAGCTGTTTTTT. This encodes CSAQRGSNTGELFF. This chain links TRBV20-1 with TRBJ2-2; D is possibly TRBD1 or TRBD2 (5 bases each). The germline V and J ends were trimmed by 6 bases and 2 bases, with 13 bases remaining between them. Germline V gene data show CDR1 as DFQATT and CDR2 as SNEGSKA (reference sequence). The CDR3 consists of 14 residues.